Listed below are T cell receptor beta chains from one sample, sequenced in a study of CD8 T cells in Susac syndrome. TCRdb fed the immunoSEQ multiplex PCR reads into MiXCR, producing one record per CDR3 protein. The sample gives about 76,000 distinct CDR3 sequences, 90% to 95% of which show up once; 0.35% to 0.55% is in the top ten. Sample: CD8+ T cells from PBMCs. Receptors originate from a human donor with Susac syndrome. Each CDR3 is given with its conserved first and last residue.

v_call | cdr3_aa
TRBV10-3 | CAISEIGDTQYF
TRBV20-1 | CSARRGHGNTIYF
TRBV20-1 | CSPLEGLASTDTQYF
TRBV20-1 | CSAHSVAGGETQYF
TRBV3-1 | CASSLRMGLGEQYF
TRBV15 | CATSPRFGELFF
TRBV27 | CASSVGARAKNIQYF
TRBV18 | CASSPDRATYEQYF
TRBV12-3/TRBV12-4 | CASSFSPSTDTQYF
TRBV11-2 | CASSLPGRSNEQYF
TRBV11-2 | CASSSGQGRDTQYF
TRBV20-1 | CSAMSGGVSSYNSPLHF
TRBV7-4 | CASSSGGQSQRWDF
TRBV6-2/TRBV6-3 | CASTWGQPNTEAFF
TRBV19 | CAATSGAREQFF
TRBV5-4 | CASSRGEPLGADTQYF